Below are 27 T cell receptor beta chains sequenced from a single sample in a study of T cell repertoires in cytomegalovirus infection. MiXCR, run by TCRdb on the reads, gives a single entry per CDR3 protein. This table has about 400,000 distinct CDR3 sequences, 15% to 20% appearing once. The sample comprised PBMCs. These receptors were collected from a human donor in good health (CMV status not recorded). Some clones in this sample may be carry-over from other donors' samples.

Ten or more counts support this clonotype. The CDR3 bases are TGTGCCAGCAGCTTACGCCTGGGCGGCTCCTACGAGCAGTACTTC. Its translation: CASSLRLGGSYEQYF. The chain carries TRBV7-2 and TRBJ2-7, with D uncertain. V lost 2 bases to trimming and J lost 0 bases, with 11 bases between them. Germline lookup yields CDR1 SGHTA and CDR2 FQGNSA. The CDR3 totals 15 residues.

The table lists this clonotype with a few counts. J is TRBJ2-1 and V is TRBV7-2; D assignment may be TRBD1 or TRBD2 (5 bases each). From germline, CDR1 is SGHTA and CDR2 FQGNSA. V was shortened by 3 bases and J by 14 bases, with 17 bases between the two germline ends. The CDR3 length is 13 residues. This CDR3 reads CASSFILTRGKFF. The DNA of the CDR3 is TGTGCCAGCAGCTTCATACTAACCCGGGGCAAGTTCTTC. The whole variable domain, remainder taken from reference TRBV7-2 and TRBJ2-1, is GAGVSQSPSNKVTEKGKDVELRCDPISGHTALYWYRQSLGQGLEFLIYFQGNSAPDKSGLPSDRFSAERTGGSVSTLTIQRTQQEDSAVYLCASSFILTRGKFFGPGTRLTVL.

This clonotype was detected many times. This chain joins TRBV7-2 and TRBJ2-7, with D unresolved. The CDR3 spans 13 residues. V lost 5 bases, J lost 3 bases, and 11 bases lay in between. From germline, CDR1 is SGHTA and CDR2 FQGNSA. The DNA for the CDR3 is TGTGCCAGCAGCACCAACAGAGGCTACGAGCAGTACTTC. As protein: CASSTNRGYEQYF. The full variable domain, rest sourced from reference TRBV7-2 and TRBJ2-7, is GAGVSQSPSNKVTEKGKDVELRCDPISGHTALYWYRQSLGQGLEFLIYFQGNSAPDKSGLPSDRFSAERTGGSVSTLTIQRTQQEDSAVYLCASSTNRGYEQYFGPGTRLTVT.

This clonotype was recorded at least ten times. This chain uses TRBV7-8 with TRBJ1-3, with no clear D. The ends were cut back, 0 bases at V and 10 bases at J, with 10 bases in the middle. Germline V gene lookup returns CDR1 SGHVS and CDR2 FQNEAQ. The CDR3 is 13 amino acids. The CDR3 DNA reads as TGTGCCAGCAGCTTAGCGGCAGGTAGAACCATATATTTT. Amino acids: CASSLAAGRTIYF.

This clonotype has more than one count but fewer than ten. The V call is TRBV28, the J call TRBJ1-2, with a tentative D call TRBD1 (6 bases). The CDR3 consists of 15 residues. Germline CDR1 is MDHEN and CDR2 is SYDVKM. The V and J ends lost 2 bases and 7 bases respectively, with 17 bases between them. The CDR3: CASSLPTGQLGGYTF. CDR3 in DNA: TGTGCCAGCAGTTTACCGACCGGACAGCTTGGTGGCTACACCTTC.

This clonotype showed up many times. V and J are TRBV12-3 or TRBV12-4 and TRBJ2-7; unclear D gene. V lost 2 bases, J lost 6 bases, and 8 bases lay in between. This CDR3 comprises 12 residues. As DNA, the CDR3 is TGTGCCAGCAGTTTAAGGTCGGGCGAGCAGTACTTC. Translated: CASSLRSGEQYF.

The table lists this clonotype with a few counts. The gene calls are TRBV2 and TRBJ2-1; 14 nucleotides align to TRBD2. The V segment lost 6 bases and the J segment 9 bases; nucleotides outside the gene matches: 10. The CDR3 has 16 amino acids. CDR1 SNHLY and CDR2 FYNNEI come from the germline V gene. CDR3 in amino acids: CASSPPGLAGDGEQFF. In DNA, the CDR3 is TGTGCCAGCAGCCCACCGGGACTAGCGGGAGATGGTGAGCAGTTCTTC. Full variable domain (rest looked up from reference TRBV2 and TRBJ2-1): EPEVTQTPSHQVTQMGQEVILRCVPISNHLYFYWYRQILGQKVEFLVSFYNNEISEKSEIFDDQFSVERPDGSNFTLKIRSTKLEDSAMYFCASSPPGLAGDGEQFFGPGTRLTVL.

The chain couples TRBV20-1 to TRBJ2-3, with TRBD2 as a possible D gene (6 bases). The germline V gene encodes CDR1 DFQATT and CDR2 SNEGSKA (reference sequence). Trimming shortened V by 1 base and J by 2 bases, and 16 bases separated the two germline ends. The CDR3 sequence is 16 residues long. CDR3 in amino acids: CSARGHRDSYTDTQYF. CDR3 nucleotide sequence: TGCAGTGCTAGAGGCCACCGGGACTCATACACAGATACGCAGTATTTT.

This chain uses TRBV28 with TRBJ1-5; possibly TRBD1 for D (6 bases). V was trimmed by 4 bases and J by 1 base, leaving 17 bases between them. CDR3 size: 17 residues. Germline-derived CDR1 and CDR2 are MDHEN and SYDVKM. The CDR3 DNA sequence: TGTGCCAGCAGTTCCGGAGGGGGAGGATGGAGCAATCAGCCCCAGCATTTT. Translated: CASSSGGGGWSNQPQHF.

This rearrangement joins TRBV20-1 to TRBJ1-5, with D unclear. Trimming shortened V by 2 bases and J by 0 bases, and 11 bases separated the two germline ends. Germline loops: CDR1 DFQATT, CDR2 SNEGSKA (reference sequence). This CDR3 is 15 amino acids long. The chain's CDR3 is CSARNRQNSNQPQHF. The CDR3 DNA follows: TGCAGTGCTAGAAATAGGCAAAATAGCAATCAGCCCCAGCATTTT.

This clonotype was found a few times. The rearrangement joins TRBV12-3 or TRBV12-4 to TRBJ1-1; D gene unclear. This CDR3 comprises 14 residues. V lost 3 bases to trimming and J lost 0 bases, with 8 bases between them. Here the CDR3 DNA reads TGTGCCAGCAGTTTGAGTCGGATGAACACTGAAGCTTTCTTT. Its protein is CASSLSRMNTEAFF.

In this sample, this clonotype turned up a few times. One end of the junction is discordant with germline, which a read error may explain. The chain joins TRBV2 to TRBJ1-5; 9 nucleotides align to TRBD1. CDR1 and CDR2 (germline): SNHLY, FYNNEI. The CDR3 runs 15 residues. CDR3 protein: CASSDRGYSNQPQHF. The DNA of the CDR3 is TGTGCCAGTAGTGACAGGGGGTATAGCAATCAGCCCCAGCATTTT.

V gene TRBV7-6 combines with J gene TRBJ2-3, with 8 bases that match TRBD1. In germline, CDR1 is SGHVS, CDR2 FNYEAQ. After removal of 2 bases from V and 3 bases from J, the junction contained 7 bases not matched to a gene. The CDR3 extends over 16 amino acids. As DNA, the CDR3 is TGTGCCAGCAGCTTAATCAGGGGGCTTGGTACAGATACGCAGTATTTT. Protein sequence: CASSLIRGLGTDTQYF.

In the case of this clonotype: A much larger clone lies one base from this, so it may be a read error. The DNA for the CDR3 is TGTGTCAGCAGCTTCGCGCGAGTTGAGCAGTTCTTC. It codes for CVSSFARVEQFF. This rearrangement joins TRBV7-9 to TRBJ2-1; D gene unclear. CDR1 SEHNR and CDR2 FQNEAQ come from the germline V gene (reference sequence). This CDR3 is 12 amino acids long.

CDR3 DNA: TGTGCCAGCAGTTCAGGGACGGACTTGGACACTGAAGCTTTCTTT. Translated: CASSSGTDLDTEAFF. This chain uses TRBV27 with TRBJ1-1, with a tentative D call TRBD1 (5 bases). This CDR3 comprises 15 residues. CDR1 is MNHEY and CDR2 is SMNVEV in the germline V gene (reference sequence). Trimming removed 4 bases at V and 3 bases at J, with 15 bases between.

This clonotype was counted many times. The V and J genes are TRBV7-6 and TRBJ2-1; D not certain. The V end was cut by 2 bases, the J end by 6 bases, with 14 bases between. Germline V lookup: CDR1 SGHVS, CDR2 FNYEAQ. This CDR3 contains 15 residues. The CDR3 bases are TGTGCCAGCAGCTTATCCTCTCGGTTCGGCAATGAGCAGTTCTTC. Its translation is CASSLSSRFGNEQFF.

This clonotype turned up a few times. The chain employs TRBV10-3 and TRBJ1-1; D remains ambiguous. The CDR3 length is 13 residues. Germline V gene data show CDR1 as ENHRY and CDR2 as SYGVKD. Trimming cost V 0 bases and J 2 bases, with 4 bases left between them. This CDR3 is CAISESRNTEAFF. The CDR3, as DNA: TGTGCCATCAGTGAGTCTCGAAACACTGAAGCTTTCTTT.

This clonotype was counted a few times. The rearrangement uses TRBV5-1 and TRBJ2-7; 8 nucleotides align to TRBD1. Germline V lookup: CDR1 SGHRS, CDR2 YFSETQ. V shed 7 bases, J shed 2 bases, and the junction held 11 bases outside the gene matches. The CDR3 has 15 residues. CDR3: CASAEGGTGPYEQYF. The CDR3 nucleotides are TGCGCCAGCGCCGAAGGTGGGACAGGTCCCTACGAGCAGTACTTC.

The rearrangement links TRBV6-1 to TRBJ2-3; maybe TRBD2 (6 bases). V dropped 7 bases and J dropped 0 bases, with 11 bases sitting between them. Germline loops: CDR1 MNHNS, CDR2 SASEGT. The CDR3 loop spans 14 amino acids. DNA for the CDR3: TGTGCCAGCACTGATGGGGGGAGCACAGATACGCAGTATTTT. Translation: CASTDGGSTDTQYF.

There are many counts of this clonotype. This chain connects TRBV7-9 to TRBJ1-4, with D maybe TRBD1 (6 bases). V was pared by 5 bases and J by 6 bases, with 13 bases between. Germline loops: CDR1 SEHNR, CDR2 FQNEAQ (reference sequence). This CDR3 has 14 residues. The DNA of the CDR3 is TGTGCCAGCAGCCGAGGGGGAAGCGATGAAAAACTGTTTTTT. Its protein product is CASSRGGSDEKLFF.

This clonotype was counted a single time. V usage is TRBV11-2 and J usage is TRBJ2-3; D possibly corresponds to TRBD2 (6 bases). V lost 2 bases, J lost 5 bases, and 17 bases lay in between. In germline, CDR1 is SGHAT, CDR2 FQNNGV. The CDR3 runs 16 residues. DNA of the CDR3: TGTGCCAGCAGCTTATTCGGCCGGGAGCAAATAGATACGCAGTATTTT. It is translated as CASSLFGREQIDTQYF.

The rearrangement joins TRBV6-5 to TRBJ2-7; D possibly corresponds to TRBD2 (6 bases). V was clipped by 0 bases and J by 7 bases, with 16 bases between them. The CDR3 has 15 amino acids. The germline CDR1 and CDR2 sequences are MNHEY and SVGAGI. CDR3 amino acids: CASSYSGGGPREQYF. In nucleotides, the CDR3 is TGTGCCAGCAGTTACTCGGGGGGAGGCCCTAGGGAGCAGTACTTC.

This clonotype was seen more than once but under ten times. This chain joins TRBV7-2 and TRBJ2-7, with TRBD2 identical over 7 bases. V lost 5 bases and J lost 3; bases outside the gene matches: 4. Germline V gene data show CDR1 as SGHTA and CDR2 as FQGNSA. The CDR3 has 13 residues. The CDR3 coding sequence is TGTGCCAGCAGCCCCATAGCGGGCTACGAGCAGTACTTC. It translates to CASSPIAGYEQYF.

This clonotype occurred many times. CDR3 residues: CASSLKGSVSTSTDTQYF. The CDR3 DNA follows: TGTGCCAGCAGTTTAAAGGGTAGTGTGTCTACTAGCACAGATACGCAGTATTTT. This sequence joins TRBV12-3 or TRBV12-4 and TRBJ2-3; D is unresolved. The CDR3 loop spans 18 amino acids. V was pared by 2 bases and J by 0 bases, with 18 bases between.

This chain links TRBV3-1 with TRBJ2-5; D is unresolved. The CDR3 loop spans 13 amino acids. Between the trimmed V and J ends, which lost 3 bases and 3 bases, there was a span of 8 bases. CDR1 and CDR2 (germline): LGHDT, YNNKEL (reference sequence). CDR3 DNA: TGTGCCAGCAGCCAGACTCGGGAAGAGACCCAGTACTTC. Its protein product is CASSQTREETQYF.

This sequence joins TRBV20-1 and TRBJ1-4, with 7 bases that match TRBD1. V was pared by 6 bases and J by 0 bases, with 13 bases of the junction left unmatched. Germline V gene lookup returns CDR1 DFQATT and CDR2 SNEGSKA (reference sequence). The length of the CDR3 is 17 residues. CDR3 sequence: CSAARTGLTTTNEKLFF. As DNA, the CDR3 is TGCAGTGCCGCCCGGACAGGCTTAACCACAACTAATGAAAAACTGTTTTTT.

This chain links TRBV20-1 with TRBJ1-1, with TRBD1 identical over 7 bases. This CDR3 is built from 15 residues. Germline assignment: CDR1 DFQATT and CDR2 SNEGSKA (reference sequence). J gave up 1 base and V 3 bases, and 8 bases lay outside the gene matches. CDR3: CSASDREGTNTEAFF. The DNA of the CDR3 is TGCAGTGCTAGTGACAGGGAGGGTACGAACACTGAAGCTTTCTTT.